The entry below gives a single T cell receptor (beta chain) sequence along with its context. Its antigen is unknown. The data are from a study of T-cell memory formation after mild COVID-19. Study-level findings and limits: A subset of responding clones appeared in pre-infection memory, suggesting cross-reactive memory joined. Among contracting clones, CD4+ were mainly CM/EM and CD8+ enriched in EMRA.

The CDR3 length is 15 residues. Germline V lookup: CDR1 MNHEY, CDR2 SVGAGI. V dropped 0 bases and J dropped 5 bases, with 12 bases sitting between them. TCRdb fed the 5' RACE reads into MiXCR, producing one record per CDR3 protein. The sample contains 550,000 to 700,000 distinct CDR3 sequences, more than 15% of which appear only once. The specimen was PBMCs or a T cell subset sorted from them (not recorded which). The origin of this receptor is an adult woman who had mild COVID-19 (a few samples of this study predate the infection). Cell type and time point are not known. The V gene is TRBV6-5, the J gene TRBJ2-3, with D maybe TRBD2 (6 bases). The CDR3 bases are TGTGCCAGCAGTTACTCAGGCGGGGTTGTAGATACGCAGTATTTT. This codes for CASSYSGGVVDTQYF.